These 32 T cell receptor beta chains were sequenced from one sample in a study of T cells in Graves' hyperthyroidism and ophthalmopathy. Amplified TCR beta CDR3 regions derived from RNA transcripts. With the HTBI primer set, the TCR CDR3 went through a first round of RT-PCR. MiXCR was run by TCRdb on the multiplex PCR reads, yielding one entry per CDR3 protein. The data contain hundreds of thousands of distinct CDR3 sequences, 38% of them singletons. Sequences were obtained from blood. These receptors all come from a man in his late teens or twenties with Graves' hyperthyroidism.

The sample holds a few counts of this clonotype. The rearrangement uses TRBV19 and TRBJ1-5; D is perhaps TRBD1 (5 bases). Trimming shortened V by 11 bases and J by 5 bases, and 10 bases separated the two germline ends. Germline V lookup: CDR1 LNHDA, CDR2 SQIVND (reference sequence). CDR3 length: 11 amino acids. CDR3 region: CAVGGDQPQHF. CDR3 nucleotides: TGTGCCGTGGGGGGGGATCAGCCCCAGCATTTT.

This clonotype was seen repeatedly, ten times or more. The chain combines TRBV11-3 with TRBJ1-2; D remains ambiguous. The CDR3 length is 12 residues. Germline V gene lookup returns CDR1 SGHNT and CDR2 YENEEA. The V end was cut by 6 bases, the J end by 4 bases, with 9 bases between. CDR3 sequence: CASSPLGYGYTF. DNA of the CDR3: TGTGCCAGCAGTCCCCTGGGCTATGGCTACACCTTC.

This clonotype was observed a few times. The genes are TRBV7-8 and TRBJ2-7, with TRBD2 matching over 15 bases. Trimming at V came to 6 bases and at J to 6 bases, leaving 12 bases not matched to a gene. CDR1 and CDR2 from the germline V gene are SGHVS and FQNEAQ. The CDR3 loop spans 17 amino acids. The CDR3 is CASRSPGLAGGPGEQYF. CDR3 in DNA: TGTGCCAGCAGGTCCCCGGGACTAGCGGGGGGCCCGGGCGAGCAGTACTTC. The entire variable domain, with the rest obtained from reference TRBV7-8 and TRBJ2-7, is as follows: GAGVSQSPRYKVAKRGQDVALRCDPISGHVSLFWYQQALGQGPEFLTYFQNEAQLDKSGLPSDRFFAERPEGSVSTLKIQRTQQEDSAVYLCASRSPGLAGGPGEQYFGPGTRLTVT.

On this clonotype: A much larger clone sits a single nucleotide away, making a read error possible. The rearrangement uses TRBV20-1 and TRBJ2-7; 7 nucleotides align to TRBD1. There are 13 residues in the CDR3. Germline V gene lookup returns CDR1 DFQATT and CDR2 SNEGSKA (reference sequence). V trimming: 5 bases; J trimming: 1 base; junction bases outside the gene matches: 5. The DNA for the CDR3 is TGCAGTGCTCTCCGGGACAGTTCCTACGAGCAGTACTTC. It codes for CSALRDSSYEQYF.

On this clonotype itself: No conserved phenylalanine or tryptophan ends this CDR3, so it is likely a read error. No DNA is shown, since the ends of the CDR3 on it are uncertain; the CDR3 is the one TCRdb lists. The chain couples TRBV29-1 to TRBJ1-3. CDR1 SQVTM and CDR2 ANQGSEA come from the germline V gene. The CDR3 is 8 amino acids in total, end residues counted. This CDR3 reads CSGTSGDT.

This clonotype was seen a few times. The CDR3 loop reads CASSRDPTGNQPQHF. The CDR3 region has the DNA TGTGCCAGCAGCCGAGACCCGACAGGCAATCAGCCCCAGCATTTT. The J gene is TRBJ1-5, the V gene TRBV5-5, with D possibly matching TRBD1 (5 bases). CDR3 length: 15 amino acids. In germline, CDR1 is SGHKS, CDR2 YYEKEE (reference sequence). V shed 4 bases and J shed 2 bases, with 13 bases lying between them.

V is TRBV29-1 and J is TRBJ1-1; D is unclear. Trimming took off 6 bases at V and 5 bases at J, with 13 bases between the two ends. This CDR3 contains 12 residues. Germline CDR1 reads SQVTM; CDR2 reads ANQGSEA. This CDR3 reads CSVSTARTEAFF. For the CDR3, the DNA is TGCAGCGTCTCCACGGCGAGGACTGAAGCTTTCTTT.

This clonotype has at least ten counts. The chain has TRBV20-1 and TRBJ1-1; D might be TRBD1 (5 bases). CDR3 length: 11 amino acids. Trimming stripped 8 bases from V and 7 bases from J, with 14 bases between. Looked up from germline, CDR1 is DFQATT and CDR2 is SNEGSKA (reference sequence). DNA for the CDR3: TGCAGTACACACCGGGACGGTGAAGCTTTCTTT. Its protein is CSTHRDGEAFF.

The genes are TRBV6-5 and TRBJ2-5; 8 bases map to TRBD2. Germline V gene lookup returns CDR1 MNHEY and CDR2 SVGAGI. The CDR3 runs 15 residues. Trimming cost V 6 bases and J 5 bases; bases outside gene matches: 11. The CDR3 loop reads CASSDPGLEGETQYF. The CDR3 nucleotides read TGTGCCAGCAGCGACCCGGGACTAGAGGGCGAGACCCAGTACTTC.

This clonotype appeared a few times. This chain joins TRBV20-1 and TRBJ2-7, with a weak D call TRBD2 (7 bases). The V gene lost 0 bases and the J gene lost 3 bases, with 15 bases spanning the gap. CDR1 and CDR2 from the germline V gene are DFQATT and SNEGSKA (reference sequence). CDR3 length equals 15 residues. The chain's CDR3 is CSARDGRGGDYEQYF. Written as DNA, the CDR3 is TGCAGTGCTAGAGATGGCAGGGGAGGGGACTACGAGCAGTACTTC.

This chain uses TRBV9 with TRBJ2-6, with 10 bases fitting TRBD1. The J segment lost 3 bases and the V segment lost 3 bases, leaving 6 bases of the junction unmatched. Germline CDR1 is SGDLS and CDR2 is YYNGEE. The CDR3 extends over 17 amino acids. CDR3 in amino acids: CASSAEDRGLGANVLTF. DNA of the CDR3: TGTGCCAGCAGCGCGGAAGACAGGGGGCTTGGGGCCAACGTCCTGACTTTC.

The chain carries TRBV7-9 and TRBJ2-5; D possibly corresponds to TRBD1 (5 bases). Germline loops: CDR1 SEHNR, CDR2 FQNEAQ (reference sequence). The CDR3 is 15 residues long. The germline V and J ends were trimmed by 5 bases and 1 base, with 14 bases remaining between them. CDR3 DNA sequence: TGTGCCAGCAGCGCTCGTAGGGGCTCCCAAGAGACCCAGTACTTC. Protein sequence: CASSARRGSQETQYF.

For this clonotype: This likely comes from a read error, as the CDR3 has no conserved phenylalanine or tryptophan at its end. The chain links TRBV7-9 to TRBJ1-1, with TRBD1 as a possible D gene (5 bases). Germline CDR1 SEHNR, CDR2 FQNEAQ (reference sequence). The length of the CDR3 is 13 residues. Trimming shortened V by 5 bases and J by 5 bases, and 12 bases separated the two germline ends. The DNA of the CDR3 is TGTGCCAGCAGCCCGGGGGGAGGAACTGAAGCTTTCCTT. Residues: CASSPGGGTEAFL.

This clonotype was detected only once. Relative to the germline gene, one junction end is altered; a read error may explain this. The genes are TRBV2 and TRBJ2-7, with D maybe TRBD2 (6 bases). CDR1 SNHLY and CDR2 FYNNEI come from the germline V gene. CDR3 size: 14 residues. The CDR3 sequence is CASIDLAFSYELYF. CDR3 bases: TGTGCCAGCATTGATCTAGCGTTCTCCTACGAGCTGTACTTC.

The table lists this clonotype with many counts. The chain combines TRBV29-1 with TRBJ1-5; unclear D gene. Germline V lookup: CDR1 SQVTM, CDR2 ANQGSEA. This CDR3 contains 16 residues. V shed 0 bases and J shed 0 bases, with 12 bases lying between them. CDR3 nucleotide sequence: TGCAGCGTTGAAGAGCTGGGCCATAATAGCAATCAGCCCCAGCATTTT. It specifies CSVEELGHNSNQPQHF.

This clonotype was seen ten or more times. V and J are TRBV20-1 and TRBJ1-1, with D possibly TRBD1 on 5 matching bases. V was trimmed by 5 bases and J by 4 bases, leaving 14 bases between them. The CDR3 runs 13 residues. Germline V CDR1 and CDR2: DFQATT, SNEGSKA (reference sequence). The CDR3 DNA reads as TGCAGTGCTTCCCGGGCCCAGGGCACTGAAGCTTTCTTT. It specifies CSASRAQGTEAFF.

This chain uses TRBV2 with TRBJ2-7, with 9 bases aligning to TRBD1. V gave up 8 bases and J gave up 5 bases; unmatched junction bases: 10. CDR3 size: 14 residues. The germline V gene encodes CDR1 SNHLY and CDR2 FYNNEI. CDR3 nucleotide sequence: TGTGCCAGCTTCTTAGGACAGGGGCTGGACGAGCAGTACTTC. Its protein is CASFLGQGLDEQYF.

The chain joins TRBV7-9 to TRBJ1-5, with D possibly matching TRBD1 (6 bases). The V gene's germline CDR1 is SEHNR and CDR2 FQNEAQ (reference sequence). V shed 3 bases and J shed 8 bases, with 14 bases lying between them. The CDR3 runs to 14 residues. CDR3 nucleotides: TGTGCCAGCAGCTTCGAAGGACAGCAGGAGCCCCAGCATTTT. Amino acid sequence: CASSFEGQQEPQHF. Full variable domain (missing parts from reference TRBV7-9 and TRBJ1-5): DTGVSQNPRHKITKRGQNVTFRCDPISEHNRLYWYRQTLGQGPEFLTYFQNEAQLEKSRLLSDRFSAERPKGSFSTLEIQRTEQGDSAMYLCASSFEGQQEPQHFGDGTRLSIL.

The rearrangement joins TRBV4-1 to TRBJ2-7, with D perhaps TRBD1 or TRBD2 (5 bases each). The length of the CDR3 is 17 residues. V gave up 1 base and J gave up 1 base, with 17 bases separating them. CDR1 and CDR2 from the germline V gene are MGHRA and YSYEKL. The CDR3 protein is CASSQGYRDGLSYEQYF. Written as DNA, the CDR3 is TGCGCCAGCAGCCAAGGGTACCGGGACGGCCTATCCTACGAGCAGTACTTC.

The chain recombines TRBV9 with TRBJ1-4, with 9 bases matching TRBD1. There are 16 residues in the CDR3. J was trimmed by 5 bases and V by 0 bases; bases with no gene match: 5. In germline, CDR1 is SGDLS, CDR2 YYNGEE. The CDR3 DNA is TGTGCCAGCAGCGTAGGAATCGGGACAGGGAATGAAAAACTGTTTTTT. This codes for CASSVGIGTGNEKLFF.

CDR3 amino acids: CASRHQHF. The CDR3 DNA reads TGTGCCAGTAGGCACCAGCATTTT. This chain links TRBV19 with TRBJ1-5; no clear D gene. The V end was cut by 6 bases, the J end by 12 bases, with 3 bases between. This CDR3 region has 8 residues. Germline lookup yields CDR1 LNHDA and CDR2 SQIVND (reference sequence).

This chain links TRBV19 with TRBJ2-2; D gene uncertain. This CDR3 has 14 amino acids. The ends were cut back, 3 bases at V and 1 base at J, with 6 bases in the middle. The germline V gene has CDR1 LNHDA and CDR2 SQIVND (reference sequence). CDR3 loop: CASSIWGNTGELFF. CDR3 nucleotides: TGTGCCAGTAGTATTTGGGGGAACACCGGGGAGCTGTTTTTT.

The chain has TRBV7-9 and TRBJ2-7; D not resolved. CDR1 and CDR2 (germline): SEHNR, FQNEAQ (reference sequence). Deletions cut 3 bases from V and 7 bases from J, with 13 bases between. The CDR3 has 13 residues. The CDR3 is CASSFLVEREQYF. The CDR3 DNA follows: TGTGCCAGCAGCTTTCTGGTGGAGAGGGAGCAGTACTTC. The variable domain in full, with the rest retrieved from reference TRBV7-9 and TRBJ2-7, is DTGVSQNPRHKITKRGQNVTFRCDPISEHNRLYWYRQTLGQGPEFLTYFQNEAQLEKSRLLSDRFSAERPKGSFSTLEIQRTEQGDSAMYLCASSFLVEREQYFGPGTRLTVT.

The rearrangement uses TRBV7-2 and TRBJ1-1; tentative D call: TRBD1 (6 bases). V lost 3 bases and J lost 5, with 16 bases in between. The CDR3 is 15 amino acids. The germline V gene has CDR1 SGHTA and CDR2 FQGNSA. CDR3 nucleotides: TGTGCCAGCAGCTTTTTCCCCCAGGGGAGTACTGAAGCTTTCTTT. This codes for CASSFFPQGSTEAFF.

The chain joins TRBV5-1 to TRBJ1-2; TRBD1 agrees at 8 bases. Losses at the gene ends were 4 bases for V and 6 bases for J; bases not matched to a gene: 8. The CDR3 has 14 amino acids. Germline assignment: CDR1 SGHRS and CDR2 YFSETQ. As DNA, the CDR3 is TGCGCCAGCAGCCTAGGGGACAGGAGTAATGGCTACACCTTC. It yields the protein CASSLGDRSNGYTF.

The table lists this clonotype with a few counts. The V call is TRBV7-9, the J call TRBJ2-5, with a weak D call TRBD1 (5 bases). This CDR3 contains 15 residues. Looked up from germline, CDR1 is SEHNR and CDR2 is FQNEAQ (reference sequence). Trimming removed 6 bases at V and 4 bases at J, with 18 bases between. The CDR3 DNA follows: TGTGCCAGCAGTTTATGGAGACAGCCTGGAGAGACCCAGTACTTC. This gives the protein CASSLWRQPGETQYF.

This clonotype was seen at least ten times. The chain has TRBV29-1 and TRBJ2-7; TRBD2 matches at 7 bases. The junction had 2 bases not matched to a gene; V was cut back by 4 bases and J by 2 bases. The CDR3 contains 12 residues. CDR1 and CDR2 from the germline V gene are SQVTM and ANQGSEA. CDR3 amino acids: CSVASGPYEQYF. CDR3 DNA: TGCAGCGTTGCTAGCGGACCCTACGAGCAGTACTTC.

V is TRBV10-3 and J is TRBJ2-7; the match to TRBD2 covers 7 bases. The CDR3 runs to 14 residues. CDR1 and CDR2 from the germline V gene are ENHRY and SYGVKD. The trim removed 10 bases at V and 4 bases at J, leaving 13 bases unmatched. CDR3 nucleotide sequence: TGTGCCAGCAGAGAGACCGGGGGACTATACGAGCAGTACTTC. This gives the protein CASRETGGLYEQYF.

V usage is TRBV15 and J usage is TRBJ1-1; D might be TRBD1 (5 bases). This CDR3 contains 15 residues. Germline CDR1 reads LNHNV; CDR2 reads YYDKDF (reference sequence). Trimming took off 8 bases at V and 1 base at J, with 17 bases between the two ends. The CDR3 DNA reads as TGTGCCACCGGGCGGGACGGGTCTTCGAACACTGAAGCTTTCTTT. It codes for CATGRDGSSNTEAFF.

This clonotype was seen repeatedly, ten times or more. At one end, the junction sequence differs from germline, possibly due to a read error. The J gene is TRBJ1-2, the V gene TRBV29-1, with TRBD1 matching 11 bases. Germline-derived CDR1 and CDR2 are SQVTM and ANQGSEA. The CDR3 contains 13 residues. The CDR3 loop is CSVEGLGQGATQF. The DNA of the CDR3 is TGCAGCGTTGAAGGCCTCGGACAGGGGGCGACCCAGTTC.

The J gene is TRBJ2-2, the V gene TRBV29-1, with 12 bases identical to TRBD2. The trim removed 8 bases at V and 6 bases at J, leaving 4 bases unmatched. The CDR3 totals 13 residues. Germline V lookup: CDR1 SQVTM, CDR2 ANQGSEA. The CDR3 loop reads CSSGLAGPGELFF. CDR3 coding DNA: TGCAGCTCGGGACTAGCGGGCCCCGGGGAGCTGTTTTTT.

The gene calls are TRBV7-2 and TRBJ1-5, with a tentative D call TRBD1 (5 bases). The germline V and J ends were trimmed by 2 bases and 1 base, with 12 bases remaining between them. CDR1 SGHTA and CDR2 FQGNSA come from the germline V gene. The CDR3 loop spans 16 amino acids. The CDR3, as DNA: TGTGCCAGCAGCTTAACACGGGGCTACAGCAATCAGCCCCAGCATTTT. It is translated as CASSLTRGYSNQPQHF. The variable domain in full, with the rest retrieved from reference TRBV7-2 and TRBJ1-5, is GAGVSQSPSNKVTEKGKDVELRCDPISGHTALYWYRQSLGQGLEFLIYFQGNSAPDKSGLPSDRFSAERTGGSVSTLTIQRTQQEDSAVYLCASSLTRGYSNQPQHFGDGTRLSIL.